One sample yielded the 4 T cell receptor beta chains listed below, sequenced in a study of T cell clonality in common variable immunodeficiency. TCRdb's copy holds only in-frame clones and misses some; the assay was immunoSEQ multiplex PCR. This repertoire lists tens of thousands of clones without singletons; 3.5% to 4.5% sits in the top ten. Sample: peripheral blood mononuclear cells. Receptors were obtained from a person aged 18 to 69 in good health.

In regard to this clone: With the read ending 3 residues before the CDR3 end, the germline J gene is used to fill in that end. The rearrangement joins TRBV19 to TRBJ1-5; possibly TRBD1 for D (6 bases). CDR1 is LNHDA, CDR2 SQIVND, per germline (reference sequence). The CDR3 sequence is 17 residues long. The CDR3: CASSPPPGGLGDEPQHF. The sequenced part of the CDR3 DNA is TGTGCCAGTAGTCCCCCCCCGGGGGGCCTCGGGGATGAACCC.

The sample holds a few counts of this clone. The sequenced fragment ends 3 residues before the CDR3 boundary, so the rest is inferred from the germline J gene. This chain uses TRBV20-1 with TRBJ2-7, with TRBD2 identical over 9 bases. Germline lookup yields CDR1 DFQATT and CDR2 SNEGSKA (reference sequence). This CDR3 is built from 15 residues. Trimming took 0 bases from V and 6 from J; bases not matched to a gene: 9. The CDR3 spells CSARDRGGAHGEQYF. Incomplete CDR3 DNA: TGCAGTGCTAGAGATCGCGGGGGGGCTCACGGCGAG.

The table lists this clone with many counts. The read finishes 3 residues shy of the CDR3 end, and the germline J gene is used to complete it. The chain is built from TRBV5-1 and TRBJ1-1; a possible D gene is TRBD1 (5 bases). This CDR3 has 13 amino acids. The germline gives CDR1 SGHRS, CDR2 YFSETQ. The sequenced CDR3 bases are TGCGCCAGCAGCTTGGGAGAGGGGTTCGAA. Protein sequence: CASSLGEGFE. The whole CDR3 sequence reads CASSLGEGFEAFF.

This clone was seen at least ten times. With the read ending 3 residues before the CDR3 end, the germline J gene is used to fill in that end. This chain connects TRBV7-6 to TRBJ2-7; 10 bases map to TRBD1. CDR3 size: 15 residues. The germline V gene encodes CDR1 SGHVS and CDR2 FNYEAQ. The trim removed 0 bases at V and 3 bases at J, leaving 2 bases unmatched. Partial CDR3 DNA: TGTGCCAGCAGCTTAGCCGGGACAGGGGACTACGAG. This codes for CASSLAGTGDYE. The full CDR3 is CASSLAGTGDYEQYF.